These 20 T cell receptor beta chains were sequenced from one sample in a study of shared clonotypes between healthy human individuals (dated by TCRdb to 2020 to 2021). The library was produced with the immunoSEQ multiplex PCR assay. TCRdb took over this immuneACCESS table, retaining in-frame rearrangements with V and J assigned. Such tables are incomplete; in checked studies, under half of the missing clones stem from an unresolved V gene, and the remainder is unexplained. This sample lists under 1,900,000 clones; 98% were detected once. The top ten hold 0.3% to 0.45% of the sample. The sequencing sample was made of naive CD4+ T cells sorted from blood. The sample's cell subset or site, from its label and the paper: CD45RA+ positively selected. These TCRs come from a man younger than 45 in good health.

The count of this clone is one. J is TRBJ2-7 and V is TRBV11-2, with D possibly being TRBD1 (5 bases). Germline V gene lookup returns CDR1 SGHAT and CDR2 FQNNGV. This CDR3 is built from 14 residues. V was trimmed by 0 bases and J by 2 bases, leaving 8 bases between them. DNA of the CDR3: TGTGCCAGCAGCTTAGATCGGACACCCTACGAGCAGTACTTC. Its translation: CASSLDRTPYEQYF. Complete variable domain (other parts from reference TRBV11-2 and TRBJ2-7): EAGVAQSPRYKIIEKRQSVAFWCNPISGHATLYWYQQILGQGPKLLIQFQNNGVVDDSQLPKDRFSAERLKGVDSTLKIQPAKLEDSAVYLCASSLDRTPYEQYFGPGTRLTVT.

CDR3 sequence (DNA): TGTGCCAGCAGGGTAAAACAGGGCACTGAAGCTTTCTTT. Residues: CASRVKQGTEAFF. This chain joins TRBV6-4 and TRBJ1-1; possible D gene TRBD1, 6 bases. Trimming shortened V by 6 bases and J by 4 bases, and 12 bases separated the two germline ends. The germline gives CDR1 MRHNA, CDR2 SNTAGT. There are 13 residues in the CDR3.

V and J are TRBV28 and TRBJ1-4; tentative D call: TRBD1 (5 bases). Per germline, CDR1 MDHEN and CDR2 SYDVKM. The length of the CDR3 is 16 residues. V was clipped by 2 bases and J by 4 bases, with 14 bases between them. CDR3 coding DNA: TGTGCCAGCAGTTTAGAATTGGGGGGACTTAATGAAAAACTGTTTTTT. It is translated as CASSLELGGLNEKLFF.

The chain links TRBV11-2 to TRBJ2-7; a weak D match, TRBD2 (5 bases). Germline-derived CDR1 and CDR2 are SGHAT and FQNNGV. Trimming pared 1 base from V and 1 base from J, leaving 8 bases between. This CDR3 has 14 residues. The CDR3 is CASSLGTPSYEQYF. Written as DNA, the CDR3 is TGTGCCAGCAGCTTAGGGACTCCGTCCTACGAGCAGTACTTC. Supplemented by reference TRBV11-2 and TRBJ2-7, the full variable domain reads EAGVAQSPRYKIIEKRQSVAFWCNPISGHATLYWYQQILGQGPKLLIQFQNNGVVDDSQLPKDRFSAERLKGVDSTLKIQPAKLEDSAVYLCASSLGTPSYEQYFGPGTRLTVT.

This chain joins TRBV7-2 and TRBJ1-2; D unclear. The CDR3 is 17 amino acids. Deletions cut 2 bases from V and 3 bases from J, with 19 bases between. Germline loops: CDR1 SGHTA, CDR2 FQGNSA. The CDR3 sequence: CASSLFIRLGSDYGYTF. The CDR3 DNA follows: TGTGCCAGCAGCTTATTTATACGACTCGGCAGCGACTATGGCTACACCTTC.

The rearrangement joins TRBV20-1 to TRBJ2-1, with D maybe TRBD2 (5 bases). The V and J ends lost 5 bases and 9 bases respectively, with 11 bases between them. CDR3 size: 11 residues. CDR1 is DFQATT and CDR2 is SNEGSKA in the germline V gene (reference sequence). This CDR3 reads CSAGHEGEQFF. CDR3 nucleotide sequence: TGCAGTGCTGGGCATGAGGGTGAGCAGTTCTTC.

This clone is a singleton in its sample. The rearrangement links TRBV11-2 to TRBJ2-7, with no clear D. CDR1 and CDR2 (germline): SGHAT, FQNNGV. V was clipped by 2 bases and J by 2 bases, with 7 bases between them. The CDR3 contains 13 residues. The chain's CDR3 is CASSLIGPYEQYF. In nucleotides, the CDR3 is TGTGCCAGCAGCTTAATCGGACCCTACGAGCAGTACTTC.

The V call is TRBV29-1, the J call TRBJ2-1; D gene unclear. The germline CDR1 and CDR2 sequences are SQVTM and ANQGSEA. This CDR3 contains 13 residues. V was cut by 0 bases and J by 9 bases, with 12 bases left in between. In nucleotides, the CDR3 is TGCAGCGTTGAAGATCAATCTATCGGTGAGCAGTTCTTC. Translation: CSVEDQSIGEQFF.

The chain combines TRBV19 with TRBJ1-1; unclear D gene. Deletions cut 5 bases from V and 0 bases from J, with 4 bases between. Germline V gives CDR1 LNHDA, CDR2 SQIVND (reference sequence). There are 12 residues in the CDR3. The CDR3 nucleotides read TGTGCCAGTAGTGCTTTGAACACTGAAGCTTTCTTT. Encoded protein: CASSALNTEAFF.

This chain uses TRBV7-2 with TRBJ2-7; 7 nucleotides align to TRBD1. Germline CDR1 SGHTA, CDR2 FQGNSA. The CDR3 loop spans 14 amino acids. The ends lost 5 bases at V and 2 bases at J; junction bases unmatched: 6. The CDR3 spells CASSRSGTAYEQYF. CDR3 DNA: TGTGCCAGCAGCCGATCCGGGACAGCCTACGAGCAGTACTTC.

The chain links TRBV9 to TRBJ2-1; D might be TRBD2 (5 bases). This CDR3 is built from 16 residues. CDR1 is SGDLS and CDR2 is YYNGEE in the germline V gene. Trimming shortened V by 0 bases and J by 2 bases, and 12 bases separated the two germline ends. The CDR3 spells CASSVGTGRAYNEQFF. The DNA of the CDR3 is TGTGCCAGCAGCGTAGGGACTGGGCGCGCCTACAATGAGCAGTTCTTC. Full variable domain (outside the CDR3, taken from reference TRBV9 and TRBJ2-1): DSGVTQTPKHLITATGQRVTLRCSPRSGDLSVYWYQQSLDQGLQFLIQYYNGEERAKGNILERFSAQQFPDLHSELNLSSLELGDSALYFCASSVGTGRAYNEQFFGPGTRLTVL.

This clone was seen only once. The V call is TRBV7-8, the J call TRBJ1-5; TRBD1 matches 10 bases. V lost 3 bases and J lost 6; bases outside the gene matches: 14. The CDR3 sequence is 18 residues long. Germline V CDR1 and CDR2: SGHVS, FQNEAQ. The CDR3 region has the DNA TGTGCCAGCAGCTTTTCCACACGGGGACAGGGGCAGTCTCAGCCCCAGCATTTT. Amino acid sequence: CASSFSTRGQGQSQPQHF.

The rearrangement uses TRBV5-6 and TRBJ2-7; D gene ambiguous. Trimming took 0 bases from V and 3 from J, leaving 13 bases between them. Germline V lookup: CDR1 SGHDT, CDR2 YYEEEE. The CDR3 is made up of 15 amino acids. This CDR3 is CASSLGLSVVYEQYF. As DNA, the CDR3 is TGTGCCAGCAGCTTGGGACTTTCGGTCGTCTACGAGCAGTACTTC.

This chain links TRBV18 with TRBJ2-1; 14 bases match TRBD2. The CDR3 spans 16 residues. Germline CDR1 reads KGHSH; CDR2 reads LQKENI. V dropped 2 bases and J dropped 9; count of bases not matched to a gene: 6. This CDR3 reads CASSPGTSGSIGEQFF. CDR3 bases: TGTGCCAGCTCACCAGGGACTAGCGGGAGTATCGGTGAGCAGTTCTTC.

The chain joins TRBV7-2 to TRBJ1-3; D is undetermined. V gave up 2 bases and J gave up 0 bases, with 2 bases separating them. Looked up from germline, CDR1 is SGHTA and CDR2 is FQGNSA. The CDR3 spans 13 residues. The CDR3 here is CASSLNSGNTIYF. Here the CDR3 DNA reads TGTGCCAGCAGCTTAAACTCTGGAAACACCATATATTTT.

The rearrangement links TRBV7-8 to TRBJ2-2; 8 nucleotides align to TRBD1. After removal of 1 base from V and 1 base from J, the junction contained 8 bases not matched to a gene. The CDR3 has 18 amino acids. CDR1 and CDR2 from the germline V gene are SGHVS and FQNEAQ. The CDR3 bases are TGTGCCAGCAGCTTAGGGGCAGGGGGCGTGAGGAACACCGGGGAGCTGTTTTTT. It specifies CASSLGAGGVRNTGELFF.

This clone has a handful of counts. The CDR3: CASSYSQGAKYGYTF. The CDR3, as DNA: TGTGCCAGCAGTTACTCGCAGGGGGCCAAATATGGCTACACCTTC. The rearrangement joins TRBV6-6 to TRBJ1-2, with 8 bases fitting TRBD1. Germline CDR1 MNHNY, CDR2 SVGAGI (reference sequence). The CDR3 is 15 amino acids. Trimming took 0 bases from V and 5 from J; bases not matched to a gene: 5.

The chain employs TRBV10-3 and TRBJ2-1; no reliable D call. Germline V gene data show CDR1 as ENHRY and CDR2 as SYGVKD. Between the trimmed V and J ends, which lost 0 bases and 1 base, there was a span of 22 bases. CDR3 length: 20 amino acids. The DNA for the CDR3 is TGTGCCATCAGTGAGTCGAGATGGCGGAAGGCTCTGGGGTCCTACAATGAGCAGTTCTTC. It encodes CAISESRWRKALGSYNEQFF.

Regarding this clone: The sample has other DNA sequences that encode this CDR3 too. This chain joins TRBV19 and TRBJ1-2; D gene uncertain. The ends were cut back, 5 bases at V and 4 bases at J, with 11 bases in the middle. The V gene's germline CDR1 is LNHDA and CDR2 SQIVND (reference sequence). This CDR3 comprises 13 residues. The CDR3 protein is CASSRGGGYGYTF. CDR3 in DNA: TGTGCCAGTAGTCGGGGAGGCGGCTATGGCTACACCTTC.

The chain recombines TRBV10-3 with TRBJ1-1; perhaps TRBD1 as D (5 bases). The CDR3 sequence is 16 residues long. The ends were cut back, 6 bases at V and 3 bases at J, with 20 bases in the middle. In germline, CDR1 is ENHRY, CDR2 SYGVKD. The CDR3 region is CAISSRESGMDTEAFF. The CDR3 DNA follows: TGTGCCATCAGCAGCAGGGAGAGCGGAATGGACACTGAAGCTTTCTTT.